The 29 T cell receptor beta chains listed next were all sequenced from one sample in a study of T cell repertoires in cytomegalovirus infection. TCRdb passed the reads through MiXCR, listing each CDR3 protein once. This table has roughly 500,000 distinct CDR3 sequences, more than 15% appearing once. Material for sequencing was CD8+ T cells from PBMCs. These receptor sequences come from a human donor in good health (CMV status not recorded). Some clones in this sample may be carry-over from other donors' samples.

This clonotype was detected ten times or more. The chain has TRBV7-8 and TRBJ2-7, with 8 bases aligning to TRBD1. Germline V gene sequence: CDR1 SGHVS, CDR2 FQNEAQ. V shed 3 bases, J shed 2 bases, and the junction held 6 bases outside the gene matches. This CDR3 spans 15 amino acids. For the CDR3, the DNA is TGTGCCAGCAGCTTGCGGACAGGGCTTGCCTACGAGCAGTACTTC. This translates into CASSLRTGLAYEQYF.

V usage is TRBV6-6 and J usage is TRBJ2-4; D is ambiguous. The length of the CDR3 is 12 residues. V dropped 2 bases and J dropped 8 bases, with 7 bases sitting between them. Germline V lookup: CDR1 MNHNY, CDR2 SVGAGI (reference sequence). The CDR3 DNA sequence: TGTGCCAGCAGTTACCTGAAGTACATTCAGTACTTC. Amino acid sequence: CASSYLKYIQYF.

This clonotype was observed a few times. V usage is TRBV5-6 and J usage is TRBJ2-7; TRBD2 aligns across 13 bases. From germline, CDR1 is SGHDT and CDR2 YYEEEE. CDR3 length: 15 residues. The ends lost 4 bases at V and 5 bases at J; junction bases unmatched: 6. CDR3 residues: CASSHGTSGNHEQYF. The CDR3 nucleotides read TGTGCCAGCAGCCACGGGACTAGCGGGAACCACGAGCAGTACTTC.

This clonotype was observed many times. This sequence joins TRBV7-2 and TRBJ2-1, with D perhaps matching TRBD2 (5 bases). The ends were cut back, 4 bases at V and 4 bases at J, with 8 bases in the middle. Germline loops: CDR1 SGHTA, CDR2 FQGNSA. The CDR3 spans 13 residues. The CDR3, as DNA: TGTGCCAGCAGCTCCGGGGTTTACAATGAGCAGTTCTTC. It yields the protein CASSSGVYNEQFF.

This clonotype has more than one count but fewer than ten. The V call is TRBV7-9, the J call TRBJ1-1, with D perhaps matching TRBD1 (5 bases). CDR3 length: 15 residues. Looked up from germline, CDR1 is SEHNR and CDR2 is FQNEAQ (reference sequence). Trimming removed 5 bases at V and 1 base at J, with 14 bases between. Written as DNA, the CDR3 is TGTGCCAGCAGCCATCCCGGGACTGAGAACACTGAAGCTTTCTTT. This encodes CASSHPGTENTEAFF.

This clonotype was found a few times. This rearrangement joins TRBV2 to TRBJ1-1; D not certain. The V end lost 3 bases, the J end lost 9 bases, and 2 bases lay between the germline ends. In germline, CDR1 is SNHLY, CDR2 FYNNEI. The CDR3 extends over 9 amino acids. As DNA, the CDR3 is TGTGCCAGCAGTGACAAAGCTTTCTTT. Translation gives CASSDKAFF.

This clonotype was counted between two and nine times. This chain joins TRBV28 and TRBJ2-7; a possible D gene is TRBD1 (6 bases). CDR1 MDHEN and CDR2 SYDVKM come from the germline V gene. The V gene lost 6 bases and the J gene lost 6 bases, with 21 bases spanning the gap. CDR3 size: 15 residues. CDR3 amino acids: CASRPVGQGNREQYF. In DNA, the CDR3 is TGTGCCAGCAGACCGGTCGGGCAGGGGAATCGCGAGCAGTACTTC. The full variable domain, its missing parts supplied by reference TRBV28 and TRBJ2-7, is DVKVTQSSRYLVKRTGEKVFLECVQDMDHENMFWYRQDPGLGLRLIYFSYDVKMKEKGDIPEGYSVSREKKERFSLILESASTNQTSMYLCASRPVGQGNREQYFGPGTRLTVT.

This clonotype was counted once. The junction departs from the called germline gene at one end, perhaps through a read error. The chain uses TRBV6-8 and TRBJ1-2; TRBD1 might be the D (6 bases). The length of the CDR3 is 13 residues. Germline CDR1 reads MNHGY; CDR2 reads SAAAGT. The CDR3 spells CASRYRGAHGYTF. Written as DNA, the CDR3 is TGTGCCAGCCGTTACCGGGGGGCTCATGGCTACACCTTC.

This clonotype was counted ten times or more. The V and J genes are TRBV7-6 and TRBJ2-2, with 7 bases lining up with TRBD2. The germline CDR1 and CDR2 sequences are SGHVS and FNYEAQ. The CDR3 runs 15 residues. Trimming removed 1 base from V and 4 bases from J; junction bases left unmatched: 3. DNA of the CDR3: TGTGCCAGCAGCTTAGTGGGGGGGACCACCGGGGAGCTGTTTTTT. It encodes CASSLVGGTTGELFF.

This clonotype was recorded a few times. This chain connects TRBV10-3 to TRBJ2-7; 7 bases agree with TRBD1. V shed 11 bases and J 2 bases; nucleotides not matched to a gene: 9. The CDR3 covers 13 residues. Germline V gene lookup returns CDR1 ENHRY and CDR2 SYGVKD. The CDR3 sequence: CASLRQGTYEQYF. The CDR3 coding sequence is TGTGCCTCCCTCCGACAGGGCACCTACGAGCAGTACTTC.

This clonotype came up many times. The chain links TRBV27 to TRBJ1-1, with D unresolved. Trimming took off 2 bases at V and 1 base at J, with 5 bases between the two ends. The length of the CDR3 is 13 residues. Per the germline V gene, CDR1 is MNHEY and CDR2 is SMNVEV (reference sequence). The CDR3 nucleotides read TGTGCCAGCAGTTTAAACCCGAACACTGAAGCTTTCTTT. This sequence encodes CASSLNPNTEAFF.

This clonotype was seen a handful of times. The chain employs TRBV18 and TRBJ2-3; 14 bases agree with TRBD2. CDR3 size: 18 residues. V dropped 4 bases and J dropped 5; count of bases not matched to a gene: 11. Germline V gene lookup returns CDR1 KGHSH and CDR2 LQKENI. CDR3 in DNA: TGTGCCAGCTCACTAAATCCGGGACTAGCGGGAGCTGAAGATACGCAGTATTTT. Translated, it gives CASSLNPGLAGAEDTQYF.

This clonotype showed up many times. This chain joins TRBV7-2 and TRBJ2-1; 8 nucleotides agree with TRBD1. The CDR3 sequence is 15 residues long. V lost 6 bases to trimming and J lost 4 bases; unmatched junction nucleotides: 8. The V gene's germline CDR1 is SGHTA and CDR2 FQGNSA. The CDR3: CASRQTGGRYNEQFF. CDR3 coding DNA: TGTGCCAGCAGACAAACAGGGGGGAGGTACAATGAGCAGTTCTTC.

The chain recombines TRBV5-1 with TRBJ2-1; 8 nucleotides agree with TRBD2. The CDR3 extends over 16 amino acids. Germline values: CDR1 SGHRS, CDR2 YFSETQ. J gave up 4 bases and V 5 bases, and 11 bases lay outside the gene matches. DNA for the CDR3: TGCGCCAGCAGTCTCCGGGGGGGCAACCAATACAATGAGCAGTTCTTC. Amino acids: CASSLRGGNQYNEQFF.

As regards this clonotype: A read error is possible here, since a much larger clone lies one base away. A read error is likely, as this CDR3 ends without the conserved phenylalanine or tryptophan. The V call is TRBV28, the J call TRBJ2-6, with TRBD1 identical over 7 bases. The CDR3 covers 15 residues. With V trimmed by 4 bases and J by 0 bases, 0 bases remained unmatched. The germline V gene has CDR1 MDHEN and CDR2 SYDVKM. The CDR3 DNA is TGTGCCAGCAGTTACAGGGGCTCTGGGGCCAACGTCCTGACTTTA. This gives the protein CASSYRGSGANVLTL.

This clonotype was counted at least ten times. The V gene is TRBV11-2, the J gene TRBJ1-1; no reliable D call. Between the trimmed V and J ends, which lost 1 base and 3 bases, there was a span of 9 bases. CDR1 is SGHAT and CDR2 is FQNNGV in the germline V gene. The length of the CDR3 is 14 residues. The CDR3 coding sequence is TGTGCCAGCAGCTTAGTGGGTCCGGACACTGAAGCTTTCTTT. It translates to CASSLVGPDTEAFF.

This clonotype was detected only a few times. The V and J genes are TRBV4-2 and TRBJ2-5; 8 bases map to TRBD2. Germline-derived CDR1 and CDR2 are LGHNA and YNFKEQ. There are 16 residues in the CDR3. The V gene end was trimmed by 0 bases and the J gene end by 4 bases; junction bases not matched to a gene: 7. CDR3 region: CASSQEPAGAGETQYF. The CDR3 bases are TGTGCCAGCAGCCAAGAGCCAGCGGGAGCTGGAGAGACCCAGTACTTC.

This clonotype showed up just a few times. The chain uses TRBV5-5 and TRBJ1-5; TRBD1 aligns across 7 bases. V lost 4 bases, J lost 6 bases, and 10 bases stayed unmatched. The CDR3 sequence is 15 residues long. Germline-derived CDR1 and CDR2 are SGHKS and YYEKEE (reference sequence). The chain's CDR3 is CASSVRGGGSQPQHF. The CDR3 DNA reads as TGTGCCAGCAGCGTGCGAGGGGGCGGGAGTCAGCCCCAGCATTTT.

This sequence joins TRBV11-2 and TRBJ2-7, with D perhaps TRBD1 or TRBD2 (5 bases each). V lost 3 bases and J lost 3, with 12 bases in between. The CDR3 totals 14 residues. CDR1 SGHAT and CDR2 FQNNGV come from the germline V gene. CDR3 residues: CASSFGGEVYEQYF. In nucleotides, the CDR3 is TGTGCCAGCAGCTTTGGGGGAGAGGTCTACGAGCAGTACTTC.

The CDR3 loop is CASSPTGLRGEKLFF. The CDR3 nucleotides are TGTGCCAGCAGTCCTACGGGCCTCCGGGGTGAAAAACTGTTTTTT. The J gene is TRBJ1-4, the V gene TRBV6-5; D is uncertain. Germline V CDR1 and CDR2: MNHEY, SVGAGI. The CDR3 covers 15 residues. Trimming took off 5 bases at V and 7 bases at J, with 17 bases between the two ends.

This clonotype was found many times. This rearrangement joins TRBV7-3 to TRBJ2-1, with 11 bases fitting TRBD2. There are 15 residues in the CDR3. From germline, CDR1 is SGHTA and CDR2 FQGTGA. The trim removed 5 bases at V and 4 bases at J, leaving 4 bases unmatched. CDR3 amino acids: CASSTRLAGYNEQFF. The CDR3 coding sequence is TGTGCCAGCAGCACTCGACTAGCGGGGTACAATGAGCAGTTCTTC.

Here the CDR3 reads CASSGSGGLPYEQYF. The CDR3 region has the DNA TGTGCCAGCTCTGGTAGCGGGGGATTGCCCTACGAGCAGTACTTC. The V and J genes are TRBV12-3 or TRBV12-4 and TRBJ2-7; 9 nucleotides match TRBD2. CDR3 length: 15 amino acids. V was clipped by 8 bases and J by 2 bases; unmatched bases: 10.

This clonotype has only a few counts. The chain has TRBV12-3 or TRBV12-4 and TRBJ1-2, with TRBD1 matching 8 bases. The junction had 10 bases not matched to a gene; V was cut back by 6 bases and J by 4 bases. The CDR3 is 15 amino acids. The CDR3 protein is CASSPPGTGPYGYTF. CDR3 DNA sequence: TGTGCCAGCAGCCCACCAGGGACAGGACCCTATGGCTACACCTTC.

Many counts were recorded for this clonotype. The chain joins TRBV11-2 to TRBJ2-1, with D hard to call. Germline CDR1 reads SGHAT; CDR2 reads FQNNGV. This CDR3 comprises 17 residues. V gave up 0 bases and J gave up 0 bases, with 12 bases separating them. In DNA form, the CDR3 reads TGTGCCAGCAGCTTAGAGGAAGGGTGGAGCTCCTACAATGAGCAGTTCTTC. Translated, it gives CASSLEEGWSSYNEQFF.

V is TRBV28 and J is TRBJ1-6, with D possibly being TRBD1 (5 bases). V lost 4 bases and J lost 10, with 17 bases in between. The CDR3 loop spans 15 amino acids. Germline V CDR1 and CDR2: MDHEN, SYDVKM. In DNA, the CDR3 is TGTGCCAGCAGTTCCGAGGGGAGGGGCGACTCACCCCTCCACTTT. As protein: CASSSEGRGDSPLHF.

This clonotype turned up a few times. The rearrangement uses TRBV27 and TRBJ2-1; 11 bases match TRBD2. Germline V lookup: CDR1 MNHEY, CDR2 SMNVEV (reference sequence). Trimming cost V 6 bases and J 7 bases; bases outside gene matches: 14. The CDR3 is 17 amino acids. In DNA form, the CDR3 reads TGTGCCAGCAGGAATGACCTAGCGGGGGGCGAGGGGAATGAGCAGTTCTTC. Encoded protein: CASRNDLAGGEGNEQFF.

The DNA of the CDR3 is TGTGCCACCAGCAGAGATTTGGACAGGAGTTACGAGCAGTACTTC. It encodes CATSRDLDRSYEQYF. V and J are TRBV15 and TRBJ2-7; TRBD1 aligns across 7 bases. Germline V gives CDR1 LNHNV, CDR2 YYDKDF (reference sequence). V lost 0 bases, J lost 4 bases, and 6 bases stayed unmatched. The CDR3 is 15 amino acids. The whole variable domain, remainder taken from reference TRBV15 and TRBJ2-7, is DAMVIQNPRYQVTQFGKPVTLSCSQTLNHNVMYWYQQKSSQAPKLLFHYYDKDFNNEADTPDNFQSRRPNTSFCFLDIRSPGLGDTAMYLCATSRDLDRSYEQYFGPGTRLTVT.

As regards this clonotype: A clone one base away is much larger, so this may be a read error. The chain uses TRBV11-2 and TRBJ1-2; D is possibly TRBD1 (5 bases). This CDR3 comprises 13 residues. CDR1 SGHAT and CDR2 FQNNGV come from the germline V gene. CDR3 sequence (DNA): TGTGCCAGCACCGCGGGGGGGTCCTATGTCTACACCTTC. As protein: CASTAGGSYVYTF.

The chain links TRBV6-5 to TRBJ2-2; D may be TRBD2 (5 bases). The CDR3 runs to 14 residues. Trimming stripped 6 bases from V and 1 base from J, with 9 bases between. The germline CDR1 and CDR2 sequences are MNHEY and SVGAGI. CDR3 bases: TGTGCCAGCAGACCCCGGGGGAACACCGGGGAGCTGTTTTTT. It is translated as CASRPRGNTGELFF.